This is a list of T cell receptor beta chains from one sample in a study of cytomegalovirus exposure and HLA in healthy donors. Sequencing used immunoSEQ multiplex PCR; TCRdb keeps in-frame clones, though not all of them. The sample lists roughly 100,000 clones; about 83% were seen once. Sequencing was carried out using PBMCs. Receptors were obtained from a female donor in good health and CMV-seropositive. Both conserved end residues are part of each CDR3. The D gene is left open where the match is weak. Expanded clones are given a class, and other clones once, few, many or no size at all.

clone size	V gene	D gene	J gene	CDR3 DNA	CDR3 protein
NA	TRBV15	TRBD2	TRBJ2-1	TGTGCCACCAGCAGTGGGGCTAGCGGGAGGGGGGGTGAGCAGTTCTTC	CATSSGASGRGGEQFF
NA	TRBV6-5	NA	TRBJ1-2	TGTGCCAGCAGTCCGCTGGACAGTAGGAATGGCTACACCTTC	CASSPLDSRNGYTF
NA	TRBV2	NA	TRBJ1-4	TGTGCCAGCAGTGAAAGGGAGGCAGGAGTCAATGAAAAACTGTTTTTT	CASSEREAGVNEKLFF
NA	TRBV6-1	TRBD1	TRBJ1-4	TGTGCCAGCAGTGGAGGACAGGGGGCAGTTGAAAAACTGTTTTTT	CASSGGQGAVEKLFF
few	TRBV7-9	TRBD1	TRBJ2-7	TGTGCCAGCAGCTCCCGGGACAGGGGCGACTACGAGCAGTACTTC	CASSSRDRGDYEQYF
NA	TRBV5-1	NA	TRBJ1-1	TGCGCCAGCAGCTTCGGGCAGGGGCTGGGGTCCATGAACACTGAAGCTTTCTTT	CASSFGQGLGSMNTEAFF
NA	TRBV19	NA	TRBJ1-5	TGTGCCAGTAGCAAACAGGAGACCCAGCCCCAGCATTTT	CASSKQETQPQHF
NA	TRBV23-1	TRBD1	TRBJ1-5	TGCGCCAGCAGTCAATCTCTCCGGGACAGGGGTGGACAGCCCCAGCATTTT	CASSQSLRDRGGQPQHF
NA	TRBV5-1	TRBD1	TRBJ1-1	TGCGCCAGCAGCGAGGGACAGAGCATGAACACTGAAGCTTTCTTT	CASSEGQSMNTEAFF
NA	TRBV5-1	TRBD1	TRBJ2-3	TGCGCCAGCAGCTTGGGGGACAGGGCCGATACGCAGTATTTT	CASSLGDRADTQYF
once	TRBV27	NA	TRBJ1-1	TGTGCCAGCAGTTCTTGGGCCGGGAACACTGAAGCTTTCTTT	CASSSWAGNTEAFF
NA	TRBV4-1	TRBD2	TRBJ2-7	TGCGCCAGCAGCCCATTACTAGCGGGAGTTTGCGAGCAGTACTTC	CASSPLLAGVCEQYF
NA	TRBV6-1	TRBD2	TRBJ2-1	TGTGCCAGCAGTGCGGGGGGACTCACGTTACATGAGCAGTTCTTC	CASSAGGLTLHEQFF
NA	TRBV7-3	TRBD1	TRBJ1-1	TGTGCCAGCAGCTCTCCTCGACCGGGACAGTTGAACACTGAAGCTTTCTTT	CASSSPRPGQLNTEAFF
NA	TRBV14	NA	TRBJ2-7	TGTGCCAGCAGTACAGGGATGAGGCAGTACTTC	CASSTGMRQYF
NA	TRBV19	TRBD1	TRBJ1-2	TGTGCCAGTAGTCAGGGACAGGCCAAAGGCTACACCTTC	CASSQGQAKGYTF
NA	TRBV27	NA	TRBJ1-3	TGTGCCAGCAGTTTGGACAGCGGGGCTGGAAACACCATATATTTT	CASSLDSGAGNTIYF
NA	TRBV5-1	TRBD2	TRBJ2-7	TGCGCCAGCAGCGCCTACCGGGACTACTCCTACGAGCAGTACTTC	CASSAYRDYSYEQYF
NA	TRBV28	NA	TRBJ1-5	TGTGCCAGCAGTCTACAGCATCAGCCCCAGCATTTT	CASSLQHQPQHF
NA	TRBV5-5	TRBD1	TRBJ1-4	TGTGCCAGCAGCTTGCGGTCGGACAGGGAGAGGGAAAAACTGTTTTTT	CASSLRSDREREKLFF
NA	TRBV11-2	NA	TRBJ2-5	TGTGCCAGCAGCTTAGGGACTTTAAAAGAGACCCAGTACTTC	CASSLGTLKETQYF
NA	TRBV6-1	NA	TRBJ2-5	TGTGCCAGCAGTGTGCGGGCGCGGGAGACCCAGTACTTC	CASSVRARETQYF
once	TRBV4-1	TRBD2	TRBJ2-1	TGCGCCAGCAGCCAAGATCCGGCTAGCGGGGGCTACAATGAGCAGTTCTTC	CASSQDPASGGYNEQFF
NA	TRBV6-4	NA	TRBJ2-7	TGTTCCAGCAGTGACCGCAGCGACAGGCACTACGAGCAGTACTTC	CSSSDRSDRHYEQYF
NA	TRBV2	TRBD1	TRBJ1-4	TGTGCCAGCAGGGCCACCTACAGGGGCGCTCGAACTAATGAAAAACTGTTTTTT	CASRATYRGARTNEKLFF
once	TRBV7-3	TRBD1	TRBJ1-1	TGTGCCAGCAGCAGGGACAGGGGGAACACTGAAGCTTTCTTT	CASSRDRGNTEAFF
NA	TRBV7-9	NA	TRBJ2-5	TGTGCCAGCAGCCACGAGGGATGGACGGGGACCCAGTACTTC	CASSHEGWTGTQYF
NA	TRBV7-9	TRBD1	TRBJ1-4	TGTGCCAGCAGCTCTCCCCCGGGACAGTTGAATGAAAAACTGTTTTTT	CASSSPPGQLNEKLFF
NA	TRBV5-1	TRBD1	TRBJ1-5	TGCGCCAGCAGTCGGGACAGCGGCAATCAGCCCCAGCATTTT	CASSRDSGNQPQHF